The next 23 T cell receptor beta chains were all read from a single sample in a study of post-analysis software for immune sequencing data (dated by TCRdb to the mid-2010s). Broader findings and caveats from the paper: Patients showed significantly higher frequencies than controls for a handful of TRBV segments, among them TRBV5-6, TRBV5-1 and TRBV20-1.

The library came from PCR. The sample was run on an Illumina HiSeq 2500. To reduce PCR and sequencing biases, unique molecular identifiers were incorporated into the TCR beta cDNA libraries. TCRdb applied fastp at Q25 and MiXCR to the public reads, then kept only in-frame beta chains. Identical CDR3 protein sequences are pooled into one entry, listed with their most common genes and DNA. The sample table lists about 540,000 distinct CDR3 sequences, around 31% of them with a count of one. Jointly, the top ten make up 6% of the sample. These TCRs are of unknown antigen specificity. What was sequenced was blood. The receptors stem from a girl aged 2-17 years with multiple sclerosis.

The J gene is TRBJ2-1, the V gene TRBV9; D may be TRBD2 (6 bases). The CDR3 has 15 amino acids. Trimming shortened V by 0 bases and J by 8 bases, and 15 bases separated the two germline ends. Per the germline V gene, CDR1 is SGDLS and CDR2 is YYNGEE. CDR3 region: CASSVAWAGYDEQFF. As DNA, the CDR3 is TGTGCCAGCAGCGTAGCCTGGGCGGGGTACGATGAGCAGTTCTTC.

This clonotype was seen only a few times. The V call is TRBV10-3, the J call TRBJ2-1, with TRBD2 matching over 7 bases. J was trimmed by 2 bases and V by 6 bases; bases with no gene match: 1. This CDR3 is 13 amino acids long. Germline CDR1 ENHRY, CDR2 SYGVKD. DNA for the CDR3: TGTGCCATCAGGGGGGGGACCTACAATGAGCAGTTCTTC. Encoded protein: CAIRGGTYNEQFF.

The V and J genes are TRBV4-1 and TRBJ2-1, with D unresolved. Germline loops: CDR1 MGHRA, CDR2 YSYEKL. This CDR3 contains 11 residues. Trimming left V 4 bases short and J 6 bases short, with 4 bases between. The CDR3 protein is CASSRANEQFF. The CDR3 nucleotides are TGCGCCAGCAGCCGGGCCAATGAGCAGTTCTTC.

The J gene is TRBJ2-7, the V gene TRBV5-1; 8 positions match TRBD2. Trimming removed 0 bases from V and 3 bases from J; junction bases left unmatched: 5. CDR1 SGHRS and CDR2 YFSETQ come from the germline V gene. CDR3 length: 15 residues. The CDR3 protein is CASSLGGTSGYEQYF. In DNA, the CDR3 is TGCGCCAGCAGCTTGGGCGGGACTAGTGGCTACGAGCAGTACTTC.

A few counts support this clonotype. The rearrangement joins TRBV28 to TRBJ2-3; D perhaps matches TRBD2 (7 bases). Trimming cost V 4 bases and J 4 bases, with 18 bases left between them. The CDR3 totals 16 residues. Germline-derived CDR1 and CDR2 are MDHEN and SYDVKM. In nucleotides, the CDR3 is TGTGCCAGCAGTTCGGGGGGCAGGGGACTCGCAGATACGCAGTATTTT. Translated, it gives CASSSGGRGLADTQYF.

The CDR3 DNA sequence: TGCGCCAGCAGCCCCCATGGCGCGGGAATGTCTGATTCACCCCTCCACTTT. Translation gives CASSPHGAGMSDSPLHF. The chain joins TRBV4-1 to TRBJ1-6; D uncertain. The CDR3 sequence is 17 residues long. Per germline, CDR1 MGHRA and CDR2 YSYEKL. V lost 4 bases and J 8 bases, leaving 21 bases between the germline ends.

As for this clonotype: One end of the junction does not line up with germline, which may come from a read error. The chain recombines TRBV5-1 with TRBJ2-4, with 9 bases matching TRBD1. The DNA end is a closer match to TRBJ2-7, so the J assignment may be wrong. The CDR3 has 14 residues. Germline CDR1 SGHRS, CDR2 YFSETQ. This chain's CDR3 is CASNLGTGNYEQYF. The DNA of the CDR3 is TGCGCCAGCAACTTGGGGACAGGGAATTACGAGCAGTACTTC.

The rearrangement links TRBV6-6 to TRBJ2-2; D perhaps matches TRBD2 (6 bases). Trimming left V 6 bases short and J 4 bases short, with 12 bases between. Germline values: CDR1 MNHNY, CDR2 SVGAGI (reference sequence). The CDR3 spans 14 residues. This CDR3 is CASSRGVGTGELFF. The CDR3 DNA is TGTGCCAGCAGCCGCGGGGTGGGCACCGGGGAGCTGTTTTTT.

The rearrangement joins TRBV11-3 to TRBJ2-1; the D is unclear. From germline, CDR1 is SGHNT and CDR2 YENEEA. The V end lost 2 bases, the J end lost 4 bases, and 9 bases lay between the germline ends. The CDR3 extends over 14 amino acids. CDR3 sequence reads: CASSLSADYNEQFF. The CDR3 DNA follows: TGTGCCAGCAGCTTATCGGCCGATTACAATGAGCAGTTCTTC.

This clonotype turned up a few times. V is TRBV5-1 and J is TRBJ2-4; 7 bases agree with TRBD1. Trimming removed 4 bases from V and 2 bases from J; junction bases left unmatched: 6. CDR3 length: 15 residues. The V gene's germline CDR1 is SGHRS and CDR2 YFSETQ. CDR3 nucleotide sequence: TGCGCCAGCAGCCCGACAGGGATGACCAAAAACATTCAGTACTTC. This sequence encodes CASSPTGMTKNIQYF.

In its sample, this clonotype was seen a few times. This chain uses TRBV7-3 with TRBJ2-2; no reliable D call. The CDR3 runs to 13 residues. Germline V gene data show CDR1 as SGHTA and CDR2 as FQGTGA. V lost 5 bases to trimming and J lost 3 bases, with 7 bases between them. The CDR3 nucleotides are TGTGCCAGCAGCCCAGATTACACCGGGGAGCTGTTTTTT. Residues: CASSPDYTGELFF.

Ten or more counts support this clonotype. The chain recombines TRBV29-1 with TRBJ2-3; the D gene is possibly TRBD2 (6 bases). The germline V and J ends were trimmed by 4 bases and 4 bases, with 15 bases remaining between them. CDR3 size: 14 residues. CDR1 and CDR2 (germline): SQVTM, ANQGSEA. The CDR3 sequence is CSVGPGVFADTQYF. In nucleotides, the CDR3 is TGCAGCGTTGGTCCGGGAGTGTTCGCAGATACGCAGTATTTT.

The chain recombines TRBV12-3 or TRBV12-4 with TRBJ2-3, with D hard to call. The V end lost 4 bases, the J end lost 4 bases, and 15 bases lay between the germline ends. This CDR3 comprises 15 residues. The CDR3, as DNA: TGTGCCAGCAGTTCCCCCTCCCACCGGTCAGATACGCAGTATTTT. Translation: CASSSPSHRSDTQYF.

This clonotype was counted a few times. The chain uses TRBV28 and TRBJ2-1; D gene ambiguous. CDR1 is MDHEN, CDR2 SYDVKM, per germline. CDR3 length equals 11 residues. V was clipped by 5 bases and J by 8 bases, with 7 bases between them. CDR3 region: CASSGLYEQFF. In DNA form, the CDR3 reads TGTGCCAGCAGTGGGCTATATGAGCAGTTCTTC.

About this clonotype: The conserved final phenylalanine or tryptophan is absent from the CDR3, which likely points to a read error. The V call is TRBV6-1, the J call TRBJ2-3; D remains ambiguous. V was trimmed by 8 bases and J by 0 bases, leaving 9 bases between them. This CDR3 is 13 amino acids long. Per the germline V gene, CDR1 is MNHNS and CDR2 is SASEGT. As DNA, the CDR3 is TGTGCCAGCGGTCAGGCAAGCACAGATACGCAGTATGTT. This translates into CASGQASTDTQYV.

This clonotype was observed a handful of times. This chain joins TRBV12-3 or TRBV12-4 and TRBJ2-5; perhaps TRBD1 as D (6 bases). The CDR3 covers 13 residues. Trimming removed 6 bases from V and 5 bases from J, with 13 bases in between. CDR3 sequence reads: CASSISGDETQYF. CDR3 nucleotides: TGTGCCAGCAGCATTTCAGGGGATGAGACCCAGTACTTC.

This clonotype was picked up a small number of times. This clone may be a read error of a much larger clone one base away. The chain uses TRBV27 and TRBJ2-1; maybe TRBD1 (7 bases). The CDR3 runs 13 residues. Germline lookup yields CDR1 MNHEY and CDR2 SMNVEV (reference sequence). V was cut by 6 bases and J by 9 bases, with 15 bases left in between. The CDR3 region is CASRFQGGGEQFF. As DNA, the CDR3 is TGTGCCAGCAGATTCCAGGGGGGAGGTGAGCAGTTCTTC.

The chain recombines TRBV5-1 with TRBJ1-1; a possible D gene is TRBD1 (6 bases). CDR3 length: 14 amino acids. Trimming left V 4 bases short and J 1 base short, with 11 bases between. CDR1 SGHRS and CDR2 YFSETQ come from the germline V gene. This chain's CDR3 is CASSPGQWNTEAFF. DNA of the CDR3: TGCGCCAGCAGCCCTGGACAGTGGAACACTGAAGCTTTCTTT. Using reference TRBV5-1 and TRBJ1-1 for the parts outside the CDR3, the full variable domain is KAGVTQTPRYLIKTRGQQVTLSCSPISGHRSVSWYQQTPGQGLQFLFEYFSETQRNKGNFPGRFSGRQFSNSRSEMNVSTLELGDSALYLCASSPGQWNTEAFFGQGTRLTVV.

The CDR3 region has the DNA TGCGCCAGCAGCCCGAGGGCAGGGATCAATCAGCCCCAGCATTTT. Translating it yields CASSPRAGINQPQHF. This chain joins TRBV5-1 and TRBJ1-5, with D perhaps TRBD1 (5 bases). CDR1 is SGHRS, CDR2 YFSETQ, per germline. The CDR3 is 15 amino acids. The V gene lost 4 bases and the J gene lost 3 bases, with 14 bases spanning the gap.

The rearrangement uses TRBV6-5 and TRBJ1-2; a weak D match, TRBD1 (5 bases). CDR3 length: 15 amino acids. Trimming left V 6 bases short and J 3 bases short, with 17 bases between. In germline, CDR1 is MNHEY, CDR2 SVGAGI. CDR3 DNA sequence: TGTGCCAGCAGCCGAGGGTCCGTAGGGGACTATGGCTACACCTTC. Translated, it gives CASSRGSVGDYGYTF.

The sample holds a few counts of this clonotype. The chain employs TRBV20-1 and TRBJ2-3; 8 bases agree with TRBD2. V shed 3 bases, J shed 1 base, and the junction held 9 bases outside the gene matches. The germline gives CDR1 DFQATT, CDR2 SNEGSKA (reference sequence). The CDR3 runs 16 residues. The CDR3 coding sequence is TGCAGTGCTAGTGGAGGGAGCGGGGGAGGCACAGATACGCAGTATTTT. Residues: CSASGGSGGGTDTQYF.

The chain has TRBV21-1 and TRBJ2-3; the table's TRBD1 call for D was not verified on the DNA. TRBV21-1 counts as a pseudogene. The CDR3 loop spans 16 amino acids. CDR3 nucleotide sequence: TGTGCCAGCGGTCCGAAGGGGGGTGAGGGCACAGATACGCAGTATTTT. The encoded protein is CASGPKGGEGTDTQYF.

The rearrangement uses TRBV12-3 or TRBV12-4 and TRBJ1-5, with D tentatively TRBD1 (6 bases). Trimming took 4 bases from V and 2 from J, leaving 9 bases between them. The CDR3 length is 14 residues. In nucleotides, the CDR3 is TGTGCCAGCAGTTCCTACAGGGGCAATCAGCCCCAGCATTTT. This codes for CASSSYRGNQPQHF.